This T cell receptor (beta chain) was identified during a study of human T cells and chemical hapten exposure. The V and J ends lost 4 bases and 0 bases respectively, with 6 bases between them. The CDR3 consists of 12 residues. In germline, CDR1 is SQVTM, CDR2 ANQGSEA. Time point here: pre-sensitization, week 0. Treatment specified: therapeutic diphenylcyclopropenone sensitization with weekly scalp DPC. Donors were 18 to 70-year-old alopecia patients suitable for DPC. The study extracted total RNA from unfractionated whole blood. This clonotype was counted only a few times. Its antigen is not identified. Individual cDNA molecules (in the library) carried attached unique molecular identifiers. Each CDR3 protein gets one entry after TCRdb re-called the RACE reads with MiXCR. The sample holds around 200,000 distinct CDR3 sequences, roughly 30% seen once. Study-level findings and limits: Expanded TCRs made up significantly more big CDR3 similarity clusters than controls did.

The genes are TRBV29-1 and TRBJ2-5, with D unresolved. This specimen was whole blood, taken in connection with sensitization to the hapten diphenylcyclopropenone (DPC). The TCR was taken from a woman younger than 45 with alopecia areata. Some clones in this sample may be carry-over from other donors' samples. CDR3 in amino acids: CSVGADQETQYF. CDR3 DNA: TGCAGCGTTGGGGCTGACCAAGAGACCCAGTACTTC. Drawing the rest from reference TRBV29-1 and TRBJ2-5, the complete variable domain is SAVISQKPSRDICQRGTSLTIQCQVDSQVTMMFWYRQQPGQSLTLIATANQGSEATYESGFVIDKFPISRPNLTFSTLTVSNMSPEDSSIYLCSVGADQETQYFGPGTRLLVL.